This T cell receptor (beta chain) originates from a study of beta chain features in type 1 diabetes. Study-level points and caveats: Shortening of TCRB CDR3s, moderate but significant, appeared in all four CD4+ subsets of Type 1 diabetes patients. The naive, central memory and Treg TCRB repertoires looked more alike in patients than they did in healthy donors.

cDNA synthesis used the whole RNA isolate, giving expressed TCRB sequences. Generated by immunoSEQ multiplex PCR, the TCRdb table keeps only in-frame clones and is missing some. The sample consists of just under 150,000 clones, 10% to 15% of them appearing once. Germline-derived CDR1 and CDR2 are SGHDN and FVKESK. The junction had 2 bases not matched to a gene; V was cut back by 3 bases and J by 4 bases. The CDR3 is 13 residues long. This clone occurred a few times. Its cognate antigen is unknown. The chain carries TRBV14 and TRBJ2-5, with 7 bases aligning to TRBD1. Source material: central memory CD4+ T cells from blood. This clonotype was obtained from a man aged 18 to 30 with type 1 diabetes. The CDR3 reads CASSQSGGETQYF. The CDR3 DNA follows: TGTGCCAGCAGCCAGTCAGGGGGAGAGACCCAGTACTTC.